This T cell receptor (beta chain) was observed in a study of cytomegalovirus exposure and HLA in healthy donors. In regard to this clone: Its antigen remains unidentified.

This CDR3 contains 15 residues. The trim removed 1 base at V and 8 bases at J, leaving 8 bases unmatched. CDR1 is MGHDK and CDR2 is SYGVNS in the germline V gene. Points from the study as a whole: The productive fraction for most TCR beta V segments was about 87% or about 30% in an earlier analysis.

The PCR made use of 60 Vbeta and 13 Jbeta primers. Here immunoSEQ multiplex PCR was the method, and the copy in TCRdb shows in-frame clones only, minus some. The sample gives 90,000 to 150,000 clones, nearly 65% of which show up once; about 9.1% is in the top ten. The clonotype comes from a man aged 35 to 55 in good health and CMV-seropositive. The chain recombines TRBV25-1 with TRBJ2-1; 7 bases are shared with TRBD2. Sequenced: PBMCs. CDR3 in amino acids: CASSELRAGWDEQFF. In DNA, the CDR3 is TGTGCCAGCAGTGAATTACGAGCGGGGTGGGATGAGCAGTTCTTC. The entire variable domain, with the rest obtained from reference TRBV25-1 and TRBJ2-1, is as follows: EADIYQTPRYLVIGTGKKITLECSQTMGHDKMYWYQQDPGMELHLIHYSYGVNSTEKGDLSSESTVSRIRTEHFPLTLESARPSHTSQYLCASSELRAGWDEQFFGPGTRLTVL.